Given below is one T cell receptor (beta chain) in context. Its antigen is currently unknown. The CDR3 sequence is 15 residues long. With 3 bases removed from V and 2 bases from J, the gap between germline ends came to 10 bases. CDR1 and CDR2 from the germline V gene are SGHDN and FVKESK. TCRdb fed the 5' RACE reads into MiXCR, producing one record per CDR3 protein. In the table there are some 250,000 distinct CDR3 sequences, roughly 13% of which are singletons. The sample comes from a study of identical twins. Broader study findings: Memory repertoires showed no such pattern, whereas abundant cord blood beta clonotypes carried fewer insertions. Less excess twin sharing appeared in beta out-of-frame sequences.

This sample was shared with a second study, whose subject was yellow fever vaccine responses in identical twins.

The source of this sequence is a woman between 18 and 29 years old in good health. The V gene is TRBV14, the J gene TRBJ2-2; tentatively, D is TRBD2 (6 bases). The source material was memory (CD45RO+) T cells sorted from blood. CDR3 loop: CASSQLGGNTGELFF. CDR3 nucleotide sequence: TGTGCCAGCAGCCAGCTGGGGGGAAACACCGGGGAGCTGTTTTTT.